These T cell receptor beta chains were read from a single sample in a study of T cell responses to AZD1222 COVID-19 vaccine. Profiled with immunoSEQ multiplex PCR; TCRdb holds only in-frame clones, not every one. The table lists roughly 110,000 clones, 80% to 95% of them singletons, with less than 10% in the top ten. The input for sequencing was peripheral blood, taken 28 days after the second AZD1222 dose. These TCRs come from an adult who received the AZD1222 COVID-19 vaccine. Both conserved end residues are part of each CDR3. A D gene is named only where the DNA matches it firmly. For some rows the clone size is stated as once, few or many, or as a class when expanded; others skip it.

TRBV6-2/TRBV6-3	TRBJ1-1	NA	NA	CASSTTLVLNTEAFF	TGTGCCAGCAGTACCACGTTGGTCTTGAACACTGAAGCTTTCTTT
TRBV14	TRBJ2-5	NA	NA	CASSHPDGGQETQYF	TGTGCCAGCAGCCATCCCGACGGGGGTCAAGAGACCCAGTACTTC
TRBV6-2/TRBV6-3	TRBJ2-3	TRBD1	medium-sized	CASSGQGGSDTQYF	TGTGCCAGCAGCGGACAGGGTGGATCAGATACGCAGTATTTT
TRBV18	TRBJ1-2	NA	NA	CASSPLGEANYGYTF	TGTGCCAGCTCACCACTTGGGGAAGCTAACTATGGCTACACCTTC
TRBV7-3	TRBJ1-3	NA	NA	CASSPDGLSGNTIYF	TGTGCCAGCAGCCCGGACGGACTAAGTGGAAACACCATATATTTT
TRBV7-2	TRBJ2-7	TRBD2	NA	CASSLVAGDSGRPYEQYF	TGTGCCAGCAGCTTAGTAGCAGGGGATAGCGGGAGACCCTACGAGCAGTACTTC
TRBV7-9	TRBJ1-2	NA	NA	CASSLGPGAAYGYTF	TGTGCCAGCAGCTTAGGACCGGGGGCGGCGTATGGCTACACCTTC
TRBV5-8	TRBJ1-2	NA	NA	CASSPLDRSYGYTF	TGTGCCAGCAGCCCGCTCGACAGGAGCTATGGCTACACCTTC
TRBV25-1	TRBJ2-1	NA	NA	CASSELEPGVDEQFF	TGTGCCAGCAGTGAATTAGAGCCAGGGGTCGATGAGCAGTTCTTC
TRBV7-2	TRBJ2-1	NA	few	CASSSRPSYNEQFF	TGTGCCAGCAGCTCCCGACCGTCCTACAATGAGCAGTTCTTC
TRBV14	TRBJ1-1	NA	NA	CASSGRPPGRGTEAFF	TGTGCCAGCAGCGGACGCCCCCCGGGGCGGGGAACTGAAGCTTTCTTT
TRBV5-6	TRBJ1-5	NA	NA	CASSPWAESQPQHF	TGTGCCAGCAGCCCCTGGGCAGAGAGTCAGCCCCAGCATTTT
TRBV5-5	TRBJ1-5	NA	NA	CASSLLQFTVNQPQHF	TGTGCCAGCAGCTTGTTACAGTTTACGGTTAATCAGCCCCAGCATTTT
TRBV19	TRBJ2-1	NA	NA	CASTLGDTEQFF	TGTGCCAGTACGCTAGGGGACACTGAGCAGTTCTTC
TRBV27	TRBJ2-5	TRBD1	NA	CASSFRGQETQYF	TGTGCCAGCAGTTTCAGGGGGCAGGAGACCCAGTACTTC
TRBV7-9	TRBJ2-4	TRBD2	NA	CASSLDILAGGGENIQYF	TGTGCCAGCAGCTTAGATATCCTAGCGGGGGGAGGAGAAAACATTCAGTACTTC